This entry lists 9 T cell receptor beta chains sequenced from one sample in a study of OX40 agonist ivuxolimab in advanced cancers. Sequencing was performed with immunoSEQ multiplex PCR; in TCRdb, only in-frame clones are kept and a portion is missing. This table has tens of thousands of clones, 90% to 95% appearing once. This specimen consisted of CD4+ or CD8+ T cells sorted from blood, obtained in a trial of the OX40 agonist ivuxolimab. The receptors here all came from an adult with an advanced solid tumor such as melanoma, head and neck, liver or kidney cancer.

Worth noting for this clone: One end of the junction fails to match germline, which may point to a read error. This chain joins TRBV10-3 and TRBJ2-3, with D perhaps TRBD2 (6 bases). The CDR3 has 16 amino acids. CDR1 is ENHRY and CDR2 is SYGVKD in the germline V gene. CDR3 nucleotides: TGTGCCATCAGTGAGCGGGAGAGCCTTCGCACAAATACGCAGTATTTT. Its protein is CAISERESLRTNTQYF.

The CDR3 here is CASSLGEGNSYEQYF. The CDR3 DNA follows: TGTGCCAGCAGCTTAGGCGAAGGGAATTCCTACGAGCAGTACTTC. This chain links TRBV13 with TRBJ2-7; no firm D call. Germline CDR1 reads PRHDT; CDR2 reads FYEKMQ (reference sequence). This CDR3 spans 15 amino acids. The V and J ends lost 0 bases and 1 base respectively, with 10 bases between them.

This clone appeared a single time. The chain joins TRBV7-9 to TRBJ2-7; 8 bases match TRBD1. This CDR3 is built from 15 residues. V lost 4 bases to trimming and J lost 4 bases; unmatched junction nucleotides: 9. Germline assignment: CDR1 SEHNR and CDR2 FQNEAQ (reference sequence). In DNA, the CDR3 is TGTGCCAGCAGCTATTCGGACAGGGCAGAATACGAGCAGTACTTC. Residues: CASSYSDRAEYEQYF.

J is TRBJ2-1 and V is TRBV11-3; maybe TRBD1 (6 bases). Germline CDR1 and CDR2: SGHNT and YENEEA. The CDR3 spans 15 residues. Trimming removed 5 bases from V and 3 bases from J, with 14 bases in between. Here the CDR3 reads CASSSLSRGYNEQFF. As DNA, the CDR3 is TGTGCCAGCAGCAGTCTCAGCAGGGGCTACAATGAGCAGTTCTTC. The entire variable domain, with the rest obtained from reference TRBV11-3 and TRBJ2-1, is as follows: EAGVVQSPRYKIIEKKQPVAFWCNPISGHNTLYWYLQNLGQGPELLIRYENEEAVDDSQLPKDRFSAERLKGVDSTLKIQPAELGDSAVYLCASSSLSRGYNEQFFGPGTRLTVL.

In its sample, this clone was seen a few times. The rearrangement joins TRBV28 to TRBJ1-2, with TRBD1 as a possible D gene (6 bases). The CDR3 is 16 amino acids. Germline V gives CDR1 MDHEN, CDR2 SYDVKM. Trimming left V 4 bases short and J 2 bases short, with 17 bases between. The CDR3 bases are TGTGCCAGCAGTTCTTGGCGGACAGACCAGAACTATGGCTACACCTTC. Translation: CASSSWRTDQNYGYTF.

DNA for the CDR3: TGTGCCAGCAGCCCTGGGACAGGGGATGAGCAGTTCTTC. It codes for CASSPGTGDEQFF. The rearrangement links TRBV9 to TRBJ2-1; 10 bases are shared with TRBD1. From germline, CDR1 is SGDLS and CDR2 YYNGEE. Trimming cost V 4 bases and J 8 bases; bases outside gene matches: 3. This CDR3 contains 13 residues.

This clone was picked up a small number of times. The chain uses TRBV2 and TRBJ1-1; D not certain. The CDR3 is 12 residues long. V was cut by 10 bases and J by 3 bases, with 12 bases left in between. CDR1 is SNHLY and CDR2 is FYNNEI in the germline V gene. The CDR3 sequence: CAKHTTDTEAFF. Written as DNA, the CDR3 is TGTGCCAAACATACAACGGACACTGAAGCTTTCTTT.

The chain links TRBV7-9 to TRBJ2-2, with TRBD1 identical over 7 bases. V trimming: 5 bases; J trimming: 2 bases; junction bases outside the gene matches: 14. CDR3 length: 18 residues. Germline values: CDR1 SEHNR, CDR2 FQNEAQ (reference sequence). The CDR3 DNA reads as TGTGCCAGCAGCCCTAGTGGGGCCGGGACAGTCAACACCGGGGAGCTGTTTTTT. Amino acids: CASSPSGAGTVNTGELFF.

This clone has just one count. The chain combines TRBV14 with TRBJ2-5, with D unresolved. Germline CDR1 reads SGHDN; CDR2 reads FVKESK. The CDR3 has 13 residues. Trimming shortened V by 4 bases and J by 5 bases, and 11 bases separated the two germline ends. CDR3 region: CASSPELWETQYF. The CDR3 DNA follows: TGTGCCAGCAGCCCGGAGCTTTGGGAGACCCAGTACTTC. Full variable domain (rest looked up from reference TRBV14 and TRBJ2-5): EAGVTQFPSHSVIEKGQTVTLRCDPISGHDNLYWYRRVMGKEIKFLLHFVKESKQDESGMPNNRFLAERTGGTYSTLKVQPAELEDSGVYFCASSPELWETQYFGPGTRLLVL.